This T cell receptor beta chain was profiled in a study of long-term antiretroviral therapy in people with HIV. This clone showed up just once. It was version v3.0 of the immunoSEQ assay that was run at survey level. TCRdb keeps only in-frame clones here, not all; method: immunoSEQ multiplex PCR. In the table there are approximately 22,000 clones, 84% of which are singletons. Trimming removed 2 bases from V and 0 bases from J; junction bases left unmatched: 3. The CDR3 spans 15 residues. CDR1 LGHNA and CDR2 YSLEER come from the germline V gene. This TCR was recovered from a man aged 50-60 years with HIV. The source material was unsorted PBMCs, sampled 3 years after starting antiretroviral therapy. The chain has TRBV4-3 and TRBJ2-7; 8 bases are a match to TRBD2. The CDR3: CASSQTSGLSYEQYF. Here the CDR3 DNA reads TGCGCCAGCAGCCAAACTAGCGGTCTCTCCTACGAGCAGTACTTC.